These T cell receptor beta chains were read from a single sample in a study of blood T cell repertoires in COVID-19. Using immunoSEQ multiplex PCR, the repertoire was profiled, and TCRdb retains in-frame clones only, with some absent. The sample lists roughly 330,000 clones; approximately 89% were seen once. Material for sequencing was PBMCs or T cells enriched from blood (not recorded which). The receptors stem from a woman in her twenties or thirties who had recovered from COVID-19. Both conserved end residues are trimmed from each CDR3.

v_call	j_call	cdr3_aa
TRBV3-1/TRBV3-2	TRBJ1-1	ASSQGAGNTEAF
TRBV7-9	TRBJ2-3	ASSRTSGGTDTQY
TRBV4-3	TRBJ1-5	ASSQDGRDGPQH
TRBV30	TRBJ1-1	AWSGGLDTEAF
TRBV3-1/TRBV3-2	TRBJ1-3	ASGTGAGNTIY
TRBV7-2	TRBJ1-4	ASSLASGFNEKLF
TRBV2	TRBJ2-7	ATGVTFYEQY
TRBV18	TRBJ1-1	ASSYRALNTEAF
TRBV6-5	TRBJ2-3	ASSYGHPVGDTQY
TRBV5-1	TRBJ2-7	ASSPTRTGSSYEQY
TRBV29-1	TRBJ2-3	SVEGPAGGPQDTQY
TRBV10-1	TRBJ1-5	ASSSTGHQPQH
TRBV5-1	TRBJ2-3	ASCIADTDTQY
TRBV7-9	TRBJ1-1	ASSLGQQRNTEAF
TRBV5-6	TRBJ1-1	ASSPPSRARTEAF
TRBV6-5	TRBJ1-2	ASTPFRGANYGYT
TRBV5-8	TRBJ2-7	ASTFHGAPSSYEQY
TRBV2	TRBJ2-3	ASSPWPGADTQY
TRBV11-2	TRBJ2-7	ASSLSTGMGYEQY
TRBV27	TRBJ2-1	ASSLAGSSNEQF
TRBV25-1	TRBJ2-3	ASKAAHRGVTDTQY
TRBV4-3	TRBJ2-1	ASSQDRAKTGGQNEQF
TRBV3-1/TRBV3-2	TRBJ2-3	ASSQGLDTDTQY
TRBV6-1	TRBJ1-5	ASSEGKSVYQPQH
TRBV5-1	TRBJ1-1	ASSLVVGHRTEAF
TRBV5-8	TRBJ1-2	ASSLAGGLVYGYT
TRBV6-1	TRBJ1-2	ASSEPRDGYGYT
TRBV11-2	TRBJ2-1	ASSLRLAGGPSIYNEQF
TRBV5-1	TRBJ2-7	ASSLEPVVGLAGPHYEQY
TRBV7-6	TRBJ2-1	ASSLAWGDNEQF
TRBV28	TRBJ1-2	ASTSFRLEGYYGYT
TRBV19	TRBJ1-2	ASSIPGIERGYT
TRBV2	TRBJ1-1	ASILDRGQDTEAF
TRBV6-2/TRBV6-3	TRBJ2-3	ASSYERGPDTQY
TRBV7-3	TRBJ2-3	ASSLTGLAGGYLSTDTQY
TRBV28	TRBJ1-4	ASRPTGSNEKLF
TRBV5-1	TRBJ1-1	ASRRGTTSGNTEAF
TRBV5-1	TRBJ1-1	ASSLVGSSNTEAF
TRBV5-1	TRBJ1-2	ASSLTGEENGYT
TRBV7-8	TRBJ1-3	ASSSGQGGPGNTIY
TRBV30	TRBJ1-6	AWSHPRGTANSPLH